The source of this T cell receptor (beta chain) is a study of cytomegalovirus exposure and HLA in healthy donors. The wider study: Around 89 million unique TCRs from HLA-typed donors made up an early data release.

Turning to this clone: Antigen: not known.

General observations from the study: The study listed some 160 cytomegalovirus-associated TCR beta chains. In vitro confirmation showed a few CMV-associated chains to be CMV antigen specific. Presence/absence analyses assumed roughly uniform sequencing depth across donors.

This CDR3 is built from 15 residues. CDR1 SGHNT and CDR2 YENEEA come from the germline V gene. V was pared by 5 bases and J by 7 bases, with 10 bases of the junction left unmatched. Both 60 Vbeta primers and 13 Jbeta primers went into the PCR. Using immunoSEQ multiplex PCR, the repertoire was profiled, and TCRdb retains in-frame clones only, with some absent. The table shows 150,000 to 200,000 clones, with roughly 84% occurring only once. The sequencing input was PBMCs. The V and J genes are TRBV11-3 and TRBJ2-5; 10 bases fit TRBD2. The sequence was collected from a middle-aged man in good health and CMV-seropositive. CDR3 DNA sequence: TGTGCCAGCAGCGGGTGGGCTAGCGGGAGTACGACCCAGTACTTC. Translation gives CASSGWASGSTTQYF.